Listed below are T cell receptor beta chains from one sample, sequenced in a study of OX40 agonist ivuxolimab in advanced cancers. Generated by immunoSEQ multiplex PCR, the TCRdb table keeps only in-frame clones and is missing some. Of 100,000 to 150,000 clones listed, around 90% are singletons. This material consisted of CD4+ or CD8+ T cells sorted from blood, taken in a trial of the OX40 agonist ivuxolimab. Receptors originate from an adult with an advanced solid tumor such as melanoma, head and neck, liver or kidney cancer. Both conserved end residues are part of each CDR3. The D gene is left open where the match is weak. Clone size, where shown, is once, few, many, or a class for clones that have expanded.

NA	TRBV6-6	TRBD1	TRBJ2-7	TGTGCCAGCAGTAGCTGGGACAGGGTGGGCGAGCAGTACTTC	CASSSWDRVGEQYF
NA	TRBV7-9	TRBD1	TRBJ1-4	TGTGCCAGCAGCCTTGGACAGGGTGGGGAAAAACTGTTTTTT	CASSLGQGGEKLFF
NA	TRBV27	TRBD2	TRBJ2-7	TGTGCCAGCACCTCTAGCGGGAGCTACGAGCAGTACTTC	CASTSSGSYEQYF
NA	TRBV10-2	TRBD1	TRBJ1-1	TGCGCCAGCAGTCCTCAGGGGGTGAACACTGAAGCTTTCTTT	CASSPQGVNTEAFF
NA	TRBV30	TRBD1	TRBJ2-7	TGTGCCTGGAGTGACCCGGGGACAGGGGGCTTATACGAGCAGTACTTC	CAWSDPGTGGLYEQYF
NA	TRBV25-1	TRBD2	TRBJ2-1	TGTGCCAGCAGTGATTCAGCGGGACCCTACAATGAGCAGTTCTTC	CASSDSAGPYNEQFF
NA	TRBV28	NA	TRBJ1-5	TGTGCCAGCAGTCAGGATTATAGCAATCAGCCCCAGCATTTT	CASSQDYSNQPQHF
NA	TRBV6-5	NA	TRBJ2-1	TGTGCCAGCAGTCCCGACTGGTTGTACAATGAGCAGTTCTTC	CASSPDWLYNEQFF
NA	TRBV28	NA	TRBJ2-5	TGTGCCAGCAGTTTCTCTCAAGAGACCCAGTACTTC	CASSFSQETQYF
NA	TRBV6-6	NA	TRBJ2-2	TGTGCCAGCAGCGGGACCGGCGGCGGGGAGCTGTTTTTT	CASSGTGGGELFF
NA	TRBV19	NA	TRBJ1-2	TGTGCCAGTAGTATGAGGACGGCGGGTAACTATGGCTACACCTTC	CASSMRTAGNYGYTF
NA	TRBV5-4	NA	TRBJ1-1	TGTGCCAGCAGCTTGTGGGGTCCCCAGGCTGAAGCTTTCTTT	CASSLWGPQAEAFF
NA	TRBV6-1	TRBD2	TRBJ2-4	TGTGCCAGCAGTGAACGGGGAGGGGCCCAAGTCATTCAGTACTTC	CASSERGGAQVIQYF
few	TRBV19	TRBD1	TRBJ1-2	TGTGCCAGTAGTGACAGACCCGGGACAGCGTTCCTCTATGGCTACACCTTC	CASSDRPGTAFLYGYTF
NA	TRBV6-5	NA	TRBJ1-5	TGTGCCAGCAGTTACAAAAGTGGCGGGGGTCAGCCCCAGCATTTT	CASSYKSGGGQPQHF
NA	TRBV13	NA	TRBJ2-7	TGTGCCAGCAGCTCCGCCGGAGGACTTAGGGCCTACGAGCAGTACTTC	CASSSAGGLRAYEQYF
NA	TRBV11-2	NA	TRBJ2-5	TGTGCCAGCAGCTTAGTCCTGGGTCCCCAAGAGACCCAGTACTTC	CASSLVLGPQETQYF
NA	TRBV6-5	TRBD1	TRBJ1-2	TGTGCCAGCAGTTACTCGGGACAGGAGTACTACACCTTC	CASSYSGQEYYTF
few	TRBV7-3	NA	TRBJ1-1	TGTGCCAGCAGCCAATTCGGGGGCTTGAACACTGAAGCTTTCTTT	CASSQFGGLNTEAFF
NA	TRBV7-9	NA	TRBJ1-4	TGTGCCAGCAGCTTAGGGGGGGCGAAGGGCGAAAAACTGTTTTTT	CASSLGGAKGEKLFF
NA	TRBV15	NA	TRBJ2-4	TGTGCCACCAGCAGGACCGGGACATCGTTCCAAAACATTCAGTACTTC	CATSRTGTSFQNIQYF
NA	TRBV28	TRBD1	TRBJ1-1	TGTGCCAGCAGTTTACGGACAGGGGGCGTTGAAGCTTTCTTT	CASSLRTGGVEAFF
NA	TRBV9	TRBD2	TRBJ2-3	TGTGCCAGCAGCGTCCCTAGCGGGGGAGGCAAAGATACGCAGTATTTT	CASSVPSGGGKDTQYF
NA	TRBV14	NA	TRBJ1-1	TGTGCCAGCAGCCGACAACTGAACACTGAAGCTTTCTTT	CASSRQLNTEAFF
NA	TRBV7-3	NA	TRBJ2-3	TGTGCCAGCAGCGACGCGGGGCACACAGATACGCAGTATTTT	CASSDAGHTDTQYF
NA	TRBV19	TRBD2	TRBJ2-3	TGTGCCAGTAGTATGGCGGGGGGCACAGATACGCAGTATTTT	CASSMAGGTDTQYF
NA	TRBV18	TRBD1	TRBJ2-7	TGTGCCAGCTCACCACACCAGGGGGCTGTGGAGCAGTACTTC	CASSPHQGAVEQYF
NA	TRBV7-3	NA	TRBJ1-1	TGTGCCAGCAGCTTATTCGGAGGGAACACTGAAGCTTTCTTT	CASSLFGGNTEAFF
NA	TRBV5-1	TRBD2	TRBJ2-7	TGCGCCAGCAGCTTCTCGAGGGAGGGTTCCTACGAGCAGTACTTC	CASSFSREGSYEQYF
NA	TRBV28	TRBD2	TRBJ2-5	TGTGCCAGCAGCTCCGTCGGGACTAGTGGGGAGACCCAGTACTTC	CASSSVGTSGETQYF
NA	TRBV27	TRBD1	TRBJ1-5	TGTGCCAGCAGTTACCTCCACAACAGACAGGGACGTATTGTTAATCAGCCCCAGCATTTT	CASSYLHNRQGRIVNQPQHF
NA	TRBV27	NA	TRBJ2-7	TGTGCCAGCAGTTTCATCGAGAGCTCCTACGAGCAGTACTTC	CASSFIESSYEQYF
once	TRBV5-1	TRBD2	TRBJ2-3	TGCGCCAGCAGCTTGGGACTAGCGGGCACAGATACGCAGTATTTT	CASSLGLAGTDTQYF
once	TRBV5-5	NA	TRBJ1-5	TGTGCCAGCAGCTTGGTAGGGGATGGTCAGCCCCAGCATTTT	CASSLVGDGQPQHF
NA	TRBV5-1	NA	TRBJ1-4	TGCGCCAGCAGCTTGGGTTTGGCTAATGAAAAACTGTTTTTT	CASSLGLANEKLFF
NA	TRBV19	NA	TRBJ2-5	TGTGCCAGTAGTATAGATTTTGGGTTAGAGACCCAGTACTTC	CASSIDFGLETQYF
NA	TRBV9	NA	TRBJ1-5	TGTGCCAGCAGCGTAGAAGCGGGACACAACCAGCCCCAGCATTTT	CASSVEAGHNQPQHF
NA	TRBV28	NA	TRBJ2-1	TGTGCCAGCAGTTTAGCGGCGGGTTACAATGAGCAGTTCTTC	CASSLAAGYNEQFF
NA	TRBV27	NA	TRBJ1-1	TGTGCCAGCAGTTTACGGGGGTACACTGAAGCTTTCTTT	CASSLRGYTEAFF
NA	TRBV7-9	NA	TRBJ2-7	TGTGCCAGCAGTTTTTCCTACGAGCAGTACTTC	CASSFSYEQYF
NA	TRBV5-8	TRBD2	TRBJ2-1	TGTGCCAGCAGCTTGGAGAAGATAGCGGGGCGCTACAATGAGCAGTTCTTC	CASSLEKIAGRYNEQFF
NA	TRBV15	TRBD2	TRBJ2-3	TGTGCCACCAGCAGAGCCGGGACTAGCGGGAAAGATACGCAGTATTTT	CATSRAGTSGKDTQYF
NA	TRBV28	NA	TRBJ1-1	TGTGCCAGCAGTTTACCCGGGACGGGGACTGAAGCTTTCTTT	CASSLPGTGTEAFF
NA	TRBV6-4	NA	TRBJ2-2	TGTGCCAGCAGTCCGGCAGGAAAGGTGGACGGGGAGCTGTTTTTT	CASSPAGKVDGELFF
NA	TRBV28	TRBD2	TRBJ2-2	TGTGCCAGCAGTCTCGGGGGGGCGGGCACCGGGGAGCTGTTTTTT	CASSLGGAGTGELFF
NA	TRBV5-1	NA	TRBJ1-4	TGCGCCAGCAGCTCCGGCCGCATACACTCGACTAATGAAAAACTGTTTTTT	CASSSGRIHSTNEKLFF
NA	TRBV7-2	NA	TRBJ2-7	TGTGCCAGCAGCTCGGCAGGGCCCTACTACGAGCAGTACTTC	CASSSAGPYYEQYF
NA	TRBV19	TRBD2	TRBJ2-1	TGTGCCAGTAGTAGCATATTAGCGGGAGGGAGTAATGAGCAGTTCTTC	CASSSILAGGSNEQFF
NA	TRBV7-9	NA	TRBJ2-3	TGTGCCAGCAGCTTACTATATCCGGAGGCGCAGTATTTT	CASSLLYPEAQYF
NA	TRBV5-1	NA	TRBJ2-1	TGCGCCAGCAGTTCCAGCGCCCCAAGGAATGAGCAGTTCTTC	CASSSSAPRNEQFF
NA	TRBV7-9	TRBD1	TRBJ1-5	TGTGCCAGCAGCTTAGCGAGGCAGGGGGCTGGAAATCAGCCCCAGCATTTT	CASSLARQGAGNQPQHF
NA	TRBV6-5	NA	TRBJ1-4	TGTGCCAGCAGCCGCAGCCTTCAGCAGGCGGAAAAACTGTTTTTT	CASSRSLQQAEKLFF
NA	TRBV28	TRBD2	TRBJ2-1	TGTGCCAGCAGTTTTGGCGGGAGGGCATACAATGAGCAGTTCTTC	CASSFGGRAYNEQFF
few	TRBV28	NA	TRBJ1-2	TGTGCCAGCAGCCCCACCGTGCCCAGGGCAGCCGTTGGCTACACCTTC	CASSPTVPRAAVGYTF